Each of the 26 T cell receptor beta chains below was sequenced from the same sample in a study of Ad26.COV2.S vaccination and SARS-CoV-2 variants. TCRdb's copy holds only in-frame clones and misses some; the assay was immunoSEQ multiplex PCR. The sample has a few hundred thousand clones; approximately 90% are singletons. This sample's treatment: 15 to 20 received Ad26.COV2.S at low or high dose, single or two shots; a few received placebo; per-sample allocation not given. Sampling happened 63 days after the first vaccine or placebo injection. The sequenced sample was peripheral blood, obtained in a trial of Ad26.COV2.S vaccine versus placebo. These TCRs come from a person between 18 and 65 years old who received the Ad26.COV2.S COVID-19 vaccine or a placebo.

This chain uses TRBV3-1 (or the pseudogene TRBV3-2) with TRBJ2-7; D unclear. Germline V gene data show CDR1 as LGHDT and CDR2 as YNNKEL (reference sequence). The CDR3 runs 14 residues. Trimming removed 9 bases at V and 5 bases at J, with 20 bases between. The CDR3 nucleotides read TGTGCCAGGCGAGCCAGGACCTATTTCCACGAGCAGTACTTC. Translating it yields CARRARTYFHEQYF.

V and J are TRBV7-2 and TRBJ2-1; tentative D call: TRBD2 (6 bases). V lost 1 base, J lost 7 bases, and 11 bases lay in between. From germline, CDR1 is SGHTA and CDR2 FQGNSA. This CDR3 contains 14 residues. The CDR3 DNA reads as TGTGCCAGCAGCTTAGATGGGACTTCGAATGAGCAGTTCTTC. Translating it yields CASSLDGTSNEQFF.

The V call is TRBV7-2, the J call TRBJ2-3; D is ambiguous. The CDR3 consists of 13 residues. The germline V gene has CDR1 SGHTA and CDR2 FQGNSA. Trimming removed 1 base at V and 5 bases at J, with 7 bases between. The chain's CDR3 is CASSLEPQDTQYF. DNA for the CDR3: TGTGCCAGCAGCTTAGAGCCCCAAGATACGCAGTATTTT. The whole variable domain, remainder taken from reference TRBV7-2 and TRBJ2-3, is GAGVSQSPSNKVTEKGKDVELRCDPISGHTALYWYRQSLGQGLEFLIYFQGNSAPDKSGLPSDRFSAERTGGSVSTLTIQRTQQEDSAVYLCASSLEPQDTQYFGPGTRLTVL.

This chain joins TRBV30 and TRBJ2-3, with D hard to call. The CDR3 loop spans 16 amino acids. V was pared by 2 bases and J by 2 bases, with 17 bases between. Germline-derived CDR1 and CDR2 are GTSNPN and SVGIG (reference sequence). The CDR3 loop is CAWSFGPALNTDTQYF. As DNA, the CDR3 is TGTGCCTGGAGTTTTGGGCCTGCCCTAAACACAGATACGCAGTATTTT.

V gene TRBV5-1 combines with J gene TRBJ1-3; D unclear. The CDR3 is 16 amino acids. Germline V CDR1 and CDR2: SGHRS, YFSETQ. V was shortened by 0 bases and J by 3 bases, with 13 bases between the two germline ends. CDR3 DNA sequence: TGCGCCAGCAGCTTGGAGGTGATATCGGGTGGAAACACCATATATTTT. As protein: CASSLEVISGGNTIYF. Filled out from reference TRBV5-1 and TRBJ1-3, the complete variable domain reads KAGVTQTPRYLIKTRGQQVTLSCSPISGHRSVSWYQQTPGQGLQFLFEYFSETQRNKGNFPGRFSGRQFSNSRSEMNVSTLELGDSALYLCASSLEVISGGNTIYFGEGSWLTVV.

This chain connects TRBV21-1 to TRBJ1-2. TRBV21-1 is classified as a pseudogene. This CDR3 region has 17 residues. The chain's CDR3 is CASSKMGRIRANYGYTF. Written as DNA, the CDR3 is TGTGCCAGCAGCAAAATGGGTAGGATACGGGCAAACTATGGCTACACCTTC.

The chain combines TRBV6-5 with TRBJ2-5, with D tentatively TRBD1 (6 bases). Per the germline V gene, CDR1 is MNHEY and CDR2 is SVGAGI. The germline V and J ends were trimmed by 7 bases and 5 bases, with 14 bases remaining between them. The CDR3 has 13 amino acids. The CDR3 protein is CASKVGAKETQYF. In DNA, the CDR3 is TGTGCCAGCAAAGTGGGGGCGAAGGAGACCCAGTACTTC.

This clone was picked up a small number of times. The chain employs TRBV10-3 and TRBJ2-7; 15 bases are shared with TRBD2. CDR1 and CDR2 (germline): ENHRY, SYGVKD. The CDR3 is 19 amino acids. The V gene end was trimmed by 11 bases and the J gene end by 3 bases; junction bases not matched to a gene: 20. DNA for the CDR3: TGTGCCTCCACATCCCCGGGACTAGCGGGGGGCCAGAGGGACTACGAGCAGTACTTC. This codes for CASTSPGLAGGQRDYEQYF.

V is TRBV5-4 and J is TRBJ2-7; TRBD1 aligns across 7 bases. J was trimmed by 2 bases and V by 4 bases; bases with no gene match: 6. Germline V gene data show CDR1 as SGHNT and CDR2 as YYREEE (reference sequence). This CDR3 is built from 14 residues. The CDR3 loop reads CASSRWTGPYEQYF. The CDR3 DNA follows: TGTGCCAGCAGCCGCTGGACAGGACCCTACGAGCAGTACTTC.

The chain uses TRBV2 and TRBJ2-7; 7 bases are a match to TRBD1. The V gene's germline CDR1 is SNHLY and CDR2 FYNNEI. This CDR3 comprises 14 residues. With 6 bases clipped from V and 2 bases from J, the junction kept 7 bases outside the gene matches. CDR3 residues: CASRRQGRTYEQYF. For the CDR3, the DNA is TGTGCCAGCAGGAGACAGGGCCGCACCTACGAGCAGTACTTC.

This clone was detected once. The chain links TRBV4-1 to TRBJ2-7; a weak D match, TRBD2 (6 bases). The CDR3 sequence is 14 residues long. Trimming cost V 4 bases and J 6 bases, with 16 bases left between them. From germline, CDR1 is MGHRA and CDR2 YSYEKL. The chain's CDR3 is CASSPIGGNPEQYF. The CDR3 DNA reads as TGCGCCAGCAGCCCTATAGGAGGGAATCCCGAGCAGTACTTC.

V and J are TRBV18 and TRBJ1-2, with unresolved D. The CDR3 contains 14 residues. Germline assignment: CDR1 KGHSH and CDR2 LQKENI. The V end lost 6 bases, the J end lost 4 bases, and 15 bases lay between the germline ends. CDR3 nucleotide sequence: TGTGCCAGCTCCTTGGCAGGCCACCTCTATGGCTACACCTTC. Its protein product is CASSLAGHLYGYTF.

The CDR3 DNA reads TGCGCCAGCAGTGGCGACAGGGACCCCGGGGAGCTGTTTTTT. This translates into CASSGDRDPGELFF. The chain carries TRBV10-1 and TRBJ2-2; 7 positions agree with TRBD1. Germline trimming cut 4 bases from V and 6 bases from J; bases unmatched to any gene: 5. The CDR3 runs to 14 residues. CDR1 WNHNN and CDR2 SYGVQD come from the germline V gene (reference sequence).

The rearrangement links TRBV4-3 to TRBJ1-1, with 8 bases that match TRBD1. From germline, CDR1 is LGHNA and CDR2 YSLEER. With 1 base clipped from V and 1 base from J, the junction kept 2 bases outside the gene matches. The CDR3 covers 15 residues. The CDR3 DNA reads TGCGCCAGCAGCCAAGGTACAGGGGGGAACACTGAAGCTTTCTTT. Its translation is CASSQGTGGNTEAFF.

The chain couples TRBV19 to TRBJ1-2, with D possibly being TRBD1 (6 bases). V lost 5 bases, J lost 5 bases, and 18 bases lay in between. This CDR3 comprises 15 residues. The V gene's germline CDR1 is LNHDA and CDR2 SQIVND (reference sequence). The DNA for the CDR3 is TGTGCCAGTAGTGCCCTTCCCGGGACACAATATGGCTACACCTTC. This translates into CASSALPGTQYGYTF.

The chain combines TRBV6-2 or TRBV6-3 with TRBJ2-5, with D possibly matching TRBD2 (6 bases). The CDR3 loop spans 13 amino acids. Germline V CDR1 and CDR2: MNHEY, SVGEGT. Trimming stripped 5 bases from V and 9 bases from J, with 16 bases between. The CDR3 bases are TGTGCCAGCAGTCTTGGAGGGGTTGACGCCCAGTACTTC. The encoded protein is CASSLGGVDAQYF.

The chain links TRBV4-1 to TRBJ1-5; D is perhaps TRBD1 (5 bases). CDR3 length: 16 amino acids. From germline, CDR1 is MGHRA and CDR2 YSYEKL. The V end lost 1 base, the J end lost 6 bases, and 16 bases lay between the germline ends. CDR3 sequence reads: CASSQVFGGAGQPQHF. The CDR3 DNA follows: TGCGCCAGCAGCCAAGTATTTGGTGGGGCAGGTCAGCCCCAGCATTTT.

The chain joins TRBV27 to TRBJ2-1; D might be TRBD1 or TRBD2, each matching 5 bases. The V gene lost 3 bases and the J gene lost 0 bases, with 18 bases spanning the gap. Germline CDR1 and CDR2: MNHEY and SMNVEV (reference sequence). This CDR3 is built from 18 residues. For the CDR3, the DNA is TGTGCCAGCAGTTTGGGGGTGGCGGGCAGAAGCTCCTACAATGAGCAGTTCTTC. This gives the protein CASSLGVAGRSSYNEQFF.

The chain employs TRBV4-1 and TRBJ1-1, with 8 bases that match TRBD1. Germline-derived CDR1 and CDR2 are MGHRA and YSYEKL. V trimming: 3 bases; J trimming: 5 bases; junction bases outside the gene matches: 11. The CDR3 is 16 amino acids. Here the CDR3 reads CASSQGGQGLGTEAFF. CDR3 DNA sequence: TGCGCCAGCAGCCAGGGTGGACAGGGTTTGGGGACTGAAGCTTTCTTT.

J is TRBJ2-2 and V is TRBV27; TRBD2 agrees at 8 bases. This CDR3 region has 15 residues. Trimming cost V 4 bases and J 7 bases; bases outside gene matches: 8. Looked up from germline, CDR1 is MNHEY and CDR2 is SMNVEV (reference sequence). CDR3 DNA: TGTGCCAGCAGTTCGGGACTAGTATTGATCGGGGAGCTGTTTTTT. Translation gives CASSSGLVLIGELFF.

The chain couples TRBV5-1 to TRBJ1-4, with D perhaps TRBD1 (5 bases). V lost 0 bases and J 2 bases, leaving 8 bases between the germline ends. CDR3 length: 15 amino acids. Germline loops: CDR1 SGHRS, CDR2 YFSETQ. CDR3 residues: CASSLAGDTNEKLFF. DNA of the CDR3: TGCGCCAGCAGCTTGGCTGGGGACACTAATGAAAAACTGTTTTTT.

The rearrangement joins TRBV7-2 to TRBJ2-3; the D is unclear. CDR1 and CDR2 from the germline V gene are SGHTA and FQGNSA. The CDR3 covers 16 residues. V was cut by 1 base and J by 0 bases, with 11 bases left in between. Here the CDR3 DNA reads TGTGCCAGCAGCTTAGTTTCGCGGTCTAGCACAGATACGCAGTATTTT. It encodes CASSLVSRSSTDTQYF.

The genes are TRBV4-3 and TRBJ1-1; D remains ambiguous. The CDR3 contains 15 residues. Trimming removed 1 base from V and 4 bases from J, with 13 bases in between. Germline V gene data show CDR1 as LGHNA and CDR2 as YSLEER. CDR3 nucleotides: TGCGCCAGCAGCCAAGCATTCGACCCCAGCACTGAAGCTTTCTTT. This translates into CASSQAFDPSTEAFF.

V is TRBV27 and J is TRBJ2-2; no clear D gene. Germline CDR1 MNHEY, CDR2 SMNVEV (reference sequence). The CDR3 sequence is 13 residues long. Deletions cut 2 bases from V and 9 bases from J, with 10 bases between. This CDR3 reads CASSLSISRELFF. The CDR3 region has the DNA TGTGCCAGCAGTTTAAGTATTAGCCGGGAGCTGTTTTTT.

V and J are TRBV7-2 and TRBJ1-4; the D gene is possibly TRBD1 (5 bases). In germline, CDR1 is SGHTA, CDR2 FQGNSA. V lost 5 bases and J 8 bases, leaving 15 bases between the germline ends. The CDR3 runs to 14 residues. As DNA, the CDR3 is TGTGCCAGCAGCCCCAGCGGACAACCCGAAAAACTGTTTTTT. This sequence encodes CASSPSGQPEKLFF. Filled out from reference TRBV7-2 and TRBJ1-4, the complete variable domain reads GAGVSQSPSNKVTEKGKDVELRCDPISGHTALYWYRQSLGQGLEFLIYFQGNSAPDKSGLPSDRFSAERTGGSVSTLTIQRTQQEDSAVYLCASSPSGQPEKLFFGSGTQLSVL.

V and J are TRBV30 and TRBJ1-2; D not certain. The V and J ends lost 2 bases and 0 bases respectively, with 16 bases between them. This CDR3 contains 16 residues. Looked up from germline, CDR1 is GTSNPN and CDR2 is SVGIG (reference sequence). The CDR3 is CAWSFVGWGANYGYTF. CDR3 nucleotides: TGTGCCTGGAGTTTTGTAGGGTGGGGAGCTAACTATGGCTACACCTTC.